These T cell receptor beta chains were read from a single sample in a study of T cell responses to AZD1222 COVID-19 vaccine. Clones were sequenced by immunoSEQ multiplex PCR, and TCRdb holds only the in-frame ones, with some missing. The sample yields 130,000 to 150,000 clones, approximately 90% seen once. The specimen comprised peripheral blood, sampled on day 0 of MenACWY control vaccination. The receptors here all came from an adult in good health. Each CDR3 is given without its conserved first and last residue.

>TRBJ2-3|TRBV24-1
ATSVTGEHTQY
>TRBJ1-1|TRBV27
ASSLYGEAEAF
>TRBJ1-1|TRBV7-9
ASERRDSSEAF
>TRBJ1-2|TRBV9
ASSAGDSRDYGYT
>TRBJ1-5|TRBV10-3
AISAEQGPNQPQH
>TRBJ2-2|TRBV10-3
AISESWGTGGYTGELF
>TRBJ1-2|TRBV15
ATSRDQRANYGYT
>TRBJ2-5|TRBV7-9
ASSLEGAQETQY
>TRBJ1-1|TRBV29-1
SVDDPWGEAF
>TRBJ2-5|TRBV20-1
SASPGLAGVGETQY
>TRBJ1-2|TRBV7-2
ASGSTWGYT
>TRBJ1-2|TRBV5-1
ASSQGEGYT
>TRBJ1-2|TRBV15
ATSRDRQGAYGYT
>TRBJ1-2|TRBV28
ASSYAGGGGYT
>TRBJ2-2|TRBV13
ASSSMTSDYTGELF
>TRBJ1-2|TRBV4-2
ASSQHPTGSFGYT
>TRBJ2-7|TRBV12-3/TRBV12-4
ASGAEGGREQY
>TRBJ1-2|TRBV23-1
ASSQILGAWTGYT
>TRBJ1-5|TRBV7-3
ASSLGTGGNQPQH
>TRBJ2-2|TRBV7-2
ASSLERREAGELF
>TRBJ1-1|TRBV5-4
ASSLQGTATEAF
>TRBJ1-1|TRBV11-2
ASSLGGEAF
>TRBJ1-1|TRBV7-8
ASSLTQDTEAF
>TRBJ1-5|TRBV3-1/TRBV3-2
ASSQDLQGFQPQH
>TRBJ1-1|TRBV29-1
SSTRGGFDTEAF
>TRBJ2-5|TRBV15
ATSRVGQGWETQY
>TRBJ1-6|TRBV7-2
ASSPNGAGHGNSPLH
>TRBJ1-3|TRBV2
ASSERGRGSGNTIY
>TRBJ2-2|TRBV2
ASRFPANTGELF
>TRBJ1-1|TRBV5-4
ASSLPGPGTEAF
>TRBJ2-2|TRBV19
ASSLGSNGELF
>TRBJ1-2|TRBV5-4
ASSLQGAYYGYT
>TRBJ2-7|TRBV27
ASSRDRSYEQY
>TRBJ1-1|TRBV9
ASSASDRMGTEAL
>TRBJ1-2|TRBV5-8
ASSPPRGAGYT
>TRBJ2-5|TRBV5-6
ASSLSGTQY
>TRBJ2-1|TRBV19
ASSIRTSGSGEQF
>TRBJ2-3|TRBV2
ASSENGRITDTQY